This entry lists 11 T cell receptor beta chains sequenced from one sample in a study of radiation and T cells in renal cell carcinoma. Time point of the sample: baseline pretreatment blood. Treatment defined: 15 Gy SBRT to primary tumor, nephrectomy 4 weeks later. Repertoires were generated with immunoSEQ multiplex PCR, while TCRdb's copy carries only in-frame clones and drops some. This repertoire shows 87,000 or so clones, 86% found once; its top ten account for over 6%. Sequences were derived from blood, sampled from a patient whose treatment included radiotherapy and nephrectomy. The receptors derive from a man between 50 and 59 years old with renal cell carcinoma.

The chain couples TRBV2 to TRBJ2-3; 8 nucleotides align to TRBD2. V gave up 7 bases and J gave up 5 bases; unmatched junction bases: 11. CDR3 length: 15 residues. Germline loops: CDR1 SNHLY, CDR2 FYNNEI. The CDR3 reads CASTSPGTSQDTQYF. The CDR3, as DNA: TGTGCCAGCACCTCCCCCGGGACTAGTCAAGATACGCAGTATTTT.

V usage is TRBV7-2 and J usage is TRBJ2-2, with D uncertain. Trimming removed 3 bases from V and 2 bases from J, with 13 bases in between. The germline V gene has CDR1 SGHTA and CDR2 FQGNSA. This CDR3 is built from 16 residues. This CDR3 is CASSFDSPPNTGELFF. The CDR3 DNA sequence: TGTGCCAGCAGCTTCGACTCCCCCCCAAACACCGGGGAGCTGTTTTTT.

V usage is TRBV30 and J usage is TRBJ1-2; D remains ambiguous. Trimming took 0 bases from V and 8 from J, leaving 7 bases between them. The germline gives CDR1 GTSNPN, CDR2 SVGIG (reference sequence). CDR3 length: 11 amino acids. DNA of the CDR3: TGTGCCTGGAGTGTAAGGTGGGGCTACACCTTC. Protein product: CAWSVRWGYTF.

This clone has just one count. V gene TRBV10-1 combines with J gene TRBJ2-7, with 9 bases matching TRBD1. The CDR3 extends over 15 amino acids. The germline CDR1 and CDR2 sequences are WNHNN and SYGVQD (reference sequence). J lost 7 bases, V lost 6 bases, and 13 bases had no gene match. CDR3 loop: CASRPPGQGGWEQYF. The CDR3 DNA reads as TGCGCCAGCAGACCTCCGGGACAGGGAGGCTGGGAGCAGTACTTC.

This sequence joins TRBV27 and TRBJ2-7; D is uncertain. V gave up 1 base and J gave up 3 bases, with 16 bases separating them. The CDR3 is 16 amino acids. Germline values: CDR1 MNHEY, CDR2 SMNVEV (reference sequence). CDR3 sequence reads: CASSLYYRAENYEQYF. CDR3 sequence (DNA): TGTGCCAGCAGTTTATATTATAGGGCAGAGAACTACGAGCAGTACTTC.

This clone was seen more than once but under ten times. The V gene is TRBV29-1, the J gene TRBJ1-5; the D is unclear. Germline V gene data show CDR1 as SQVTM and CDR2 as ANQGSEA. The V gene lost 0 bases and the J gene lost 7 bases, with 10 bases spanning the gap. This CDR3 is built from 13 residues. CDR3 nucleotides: TGCAGCGTTGAAGAACCCCCGGGACAGCCCCAGCATTTT. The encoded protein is CSVEEPPGQPQHF.

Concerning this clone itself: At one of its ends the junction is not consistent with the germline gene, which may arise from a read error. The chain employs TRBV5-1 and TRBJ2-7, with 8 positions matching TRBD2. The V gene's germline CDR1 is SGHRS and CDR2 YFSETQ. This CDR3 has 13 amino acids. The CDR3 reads CASSLAGGDTPDF. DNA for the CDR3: TGCGCCAGCAGCTTGGCGGGGGGGGACACCCCGGACTTC.

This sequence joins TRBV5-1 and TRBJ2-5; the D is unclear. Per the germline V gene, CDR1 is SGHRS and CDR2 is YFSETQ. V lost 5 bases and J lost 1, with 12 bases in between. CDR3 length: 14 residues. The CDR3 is CASRMNTVQETQYF. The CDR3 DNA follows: TGCGCCAGCAGAATGAATACAGTCCAAGAGACCCAGTACTTC.

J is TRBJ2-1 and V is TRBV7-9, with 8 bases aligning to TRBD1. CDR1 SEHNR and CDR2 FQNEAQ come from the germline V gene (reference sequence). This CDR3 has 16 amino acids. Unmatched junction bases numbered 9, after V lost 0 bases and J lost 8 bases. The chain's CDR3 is CASSLAVGPGGYEQFF. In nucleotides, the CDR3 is TGTGCCAGCAGCTTAGCGGTCGGACCAGGGGGCTATGAGCAGTTCTTC.

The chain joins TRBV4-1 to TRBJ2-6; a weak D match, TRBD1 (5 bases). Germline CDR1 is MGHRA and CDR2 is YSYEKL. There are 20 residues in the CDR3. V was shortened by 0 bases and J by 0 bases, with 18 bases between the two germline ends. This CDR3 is CASSQDSLTVTYSGANVLTF. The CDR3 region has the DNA TGCGCCAGCAGCCAAGACAGCCTGACAGTAACATACTCTGGGGCCAACGTCCTGACTTTC.

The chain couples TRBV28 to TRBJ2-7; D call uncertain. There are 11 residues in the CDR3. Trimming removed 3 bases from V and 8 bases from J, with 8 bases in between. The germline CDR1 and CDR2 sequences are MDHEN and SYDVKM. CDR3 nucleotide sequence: TGTGCCAGCAGTTTCGGTGGGAAGCAGTACTTC. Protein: CASSFGGKQYF.